The 25 T cell receptor beta chains below were found in one sample sequenced in a study of T cell responses to AZD1222 COVID-19 vaccine. Clones were read by immunoSEQ multiplex PCR, and TCRdb kept only the in-frame ones, dropping some. The sample includes roughly 130,000 clones, about 91% of them seen just once. The input for sequencing was peripheral blood, taken on day 0 of AZD1222 vaccination. These receptors all come from an adult in good health.

In its sample, this clone was seen once. V usage is TRBV5-4 and J usage is TRBJ1-2; D not resolved. From germline, CDR1 is SGHNT and CDR2 YYREEE (reference sequence). V gave up 2 bases and J gave up 8 bases, with 16 bases separating them. The CDR3 contains 14 residues. CDR3 nucleotides: TGTGCCAGCAGCTTACCGGCGCTCGGGAGCGGCTACACCTTC. Protein sequence: CASSLPALGSGYTF.

CDR3 nucleotide sequence: TGCAGCGTTGAAGATCGCTCGGGGGCGCGGAGGAACACCATATATTTT. Translation: CSVEDRSGARRNTIYF. The chain has TRBV29-1 and TRBJ1-3, with D perhaps TRBD1 (6 bases). Trimming shortened V by 0 bases and J by 7 bases, and 19 bases separated the two germline ends. Germline values: CDR1 SQVTM, CDR2 ANQGSEA. The CDR3 is 16 residues long. The whole variable domain, remainder taken from reference TRBV29-1 and TRBJ1-3, is SAVISQKPSRDICQRGTSLTIQCQVDSQVTMMFWYRQQPGQSLTLIATANQGSEATYESGFVIDKFPISRPNLTFSTLTVSNMSPEDSSIYLCSVEDRSGARRNTIYFGEGSWLTVV.

This sequence joins TRBV7-2 and TRBJ2-1, with 9 bases identical to TRBD2. CDR3 length: 16 residues. The J segment lost 6 bases and the V segment lost 3 bases, leaving 9 bases of the junction unmatched. Per the germline V gene, CDR1 is SGHTA and CDR2 is FQGNSA. The CDR3: CASSLPLAGVVNEQFF. The DNA of the CDR3 is TGTGCCAGCAGCTTGCCCTTAGCGGGAGTGGTCAATGAGCAGTTCTTC.

This chain uses TRBV6-5 with TRBJ1-2; tentatively, D is TRBD1 (6 bases). Looked up from germline, CDR1 is MNHEY and CDR2 is SVGAGI. V gave up 1 base and J gave up 9 bases, with 18 bases separating them. The CDR3 has 15 residues. CDR3 in amino acids: CASSYWGGKSRSYTF. CDR3 nucleotides: TGTGCCAGCAGTTACTGGGGGGGCAAGAGTCGGAGCTACACCTTC.

The chain is built from TRBV5-4 and TRBJ1-1; TRBD1 might be the D (6 bases). Germline V gene sequence: CDR1 SGHNT, CDR2 YYREEE (reference sequence). The CDR3 sequence is 14 residues long. With 4 bases removed from V and 1 base from J, the gap between germline ends came to 11 bases. The CDR3 loop is CASSTPGQNTEAFF. CDR3 sequence (DNA): TGTGCCAGCAGCACTCCGGGACAGAACACTGAAGCTTTCTTT. The full variable domain, rest sourced from reference TRBV5-4 and TRBJ1-1, is ETGVTQSPTHLIKTRGQQVTLRCSSQSGHNTVSWYQQALGQGPQFIFQYYREEENGRGNFPPRFSGLQFPNYSSELNVNALELDDSALYLCASSTPGQNTEAFFGQGTRLTVV.

This chain uses TRBV4-3 with TRBJ1-2; a weak D match, TRBD1 (6 bases). The germline gives CDR1 LGHNA, CDR2 YSLEER. The CDR3 totals 16 residues. The ends were cut back, 0 bases at V and 2 bases at J, with 13 bases in the middle. The CDR3 here is CASSQETGGGNYGYTF. For the CDR3, the DNA is TGCGCCAGCAGCCAAGAGACAGGAGGGGGGAACTATGGCTACACCTTC.

The chain links TRBV13 to TRBJ1-6; TRBD1 agrees at 9 bases. There are 16 residues in the CDR3. V lost 10 bases, J lost 10 bases, and 17 bases stayed unmatched. Looked up from germline, CDR1 is PRHDT and CDR2 is FYEKMQ (reference sequence). The CDR3 sequence is CATLRTGEKLGSPLHF. Here the CDR3 DNA reads TGTGCCACCCTCAGGACAGGGGAGAAGTTGGGATCACCCCTCCACTTT.

The rearrangement uses TRBV2 and TRBJ1-5; tentatively, D is TRBD1 (5 bases). The CDR3 has 15 amino acids. Trimming pared 3 bases from V and 0 bases from J, leaving 9 bases between. Per germline, CDR1 SNHLY and CDR2 FYNNEI. In nucleotides, the CDR3 is TGTGCCAGCAGTGAGGGACGGTATAGCAATCAGCCCCAGCATTTT. It specifies CASSEGRYSNQPQHF. Using reference TRBV2 and TRBJ1-5 for the parts outside the CDR3, the full variable domain is EPEVTQTPSHQVTQMGQEVILRCVPISNHLYFYWYRQILGQKVEFLVSFYNNEISEKSEIFDDQFSVERPDGSNFTLKIRSTKLEDSAMYFCASSEGRYSNQPQHFGDGTRLSIL.

V gene TRBV30 combines with J gene TRBJ1-1; D gene unclear. There are 14 residues in the CDR3. Germline-derived CDR1 and CDR2 are GTSNPN and SVGIG (reference sequence). Deletions cut 5 bases from V and 0 bases from J, with 13 bases between. In nucleotides, the CDR3 is TGTGCCTGGGCCTCGGGTTCCATGAACACTGAAGCTTTCTTT. Encoded protein: CAWASGSMNTEAFF.

The chain combines TRBV12-5 with TRBJ1-5; D is unclear. The CDR3 loop spans 12 amino acids. Germline loops: CDR1 LGHNT, CDR2 FRNRAP. V lost 6 bases, J lost 9 bases, and 12 bases lay in between. The CDR3 DNA reads TGTGCTAGTGGAGACCTAAAAAGGCCCCAGCATTTT. Translating it yields CASGDLKRPQHF.

The chain combines TRBV19 with TRBJ2-3, with 10 bases matching TRBD2. Germline trimming cut 7 bases from V and 10 bases from J; bases unmatched to any gene: 8. CDR1 and CDR2 (germline): LNHDA, SQIVND (reference sequence). This CDR3 spans 13 amino acids. The CDR3, as DNA: TGTGCCAGTACCGTGGGAACTAGCGGGGCGCAGTATTTT. Translation gives CASTVGTSGAQYF.

The V gene is TRBV7-3, the J gene TRBJ1-3; perhaps TRBD1 as D (5 bases). CDR3 size: 14 residues. V lost 5 bases and J lost 5, with 13 bases in between. Per germline, CDR1 SGHTA and CDR2 FQGTGA. The CDR3 region has the DNA TGTGCCAGCAGCCCCGACGGGGCAAGAAACACCATATATTTT. Protein product: CASSPDGARNTIYF.

The chain combines TRBV30 with TRBJ1-1; D gene ambiguous. CDR1 and CDR2 from the germline V gene are GTSNPN and SVGIG (reference sequence). CDR3 length: 14 amino acids. The V gene lost 0 bases and the J gene lost 4 bases, with 12 bases spanning the gap. The CDR3 DNA reads TGTGCCTGGAGTGTACCCGAGGAGGGCACTGAAGCTTTCTTT. Its translation is CAWSVPEEGTEAFF.

This clone was counted between two and nine times. The chain is built from TRBV7-2 and TRBJ1-1, with 7 positions matching TRBD1. The CDR3 has 15 residues. The germline gives CDR1 SGHTA, CDR2 FQGNSA. Trimming cost V 2 bases and J 5 bases; bases outside gene matches: 8. CDR3 sequence: CASSLRQGGGTEAFF. CDR3 sequence (DNA): TGTGCCAGCAGCTTAAGGCAAGGGGGCGGAACTGAAGCTTTCTTT.

The chain joins TRBV19 to TRBJ1-3; D remains unclear. The germline CDR1 and CDR2 sequences are LNHDA and SQIVND (reference sequence). The CDR3 consists of 18 residues. V dropped 0 bases and J dropped 0 bases, with 15 bases sitting between them. This CDR3 is CASSIESYPSASGNTIYF. The CDR3 region has the DNA TGTGCCAGTAGTATAGAGTCGTATCCTAGCGCCTCTGGAAACACCATATATTTT.

The rearrangement uses TRBV19 and TRBJ1-5, with TRBD1 as a possible D gene (6 bases). V was shortened by 6 bases and J by 0 bases, with 12 bases between the two germline ends. The CDR3 consists of 15 residues. Per the germline V gene, CDR1 is LNHDA and CDR2 is SQIVND (reference sequence). The chain's CDR3 is CASRTGTTSNQPQHF. The DNA of the CDR3 is TGTGCCAGTAGAACCGGGACAACTAGCAATCAGCCCCAGCATTTT.

V gene TRBV6-1 combines with J gene TRBJ1-5; a possible D gene is TRBD1 (5 bases). The germline V and J ends were trimmed by 2 bases and 7 bases, with 21 bases remaining between them. Germline V gives CDR1 MNHNS, CDR2 SASEGT. The CDR3 length is 17 residues. Here the CDR3 DNA reads TGTGCCAGCAGTGAAAGGAAATCGGACACCCGACGGCAGCCCCAGCATTTT. Translating gives CASSERKSDTRRQPQHF.

The rearrangement joins TRBV5-1 to TRBJ1-1; TRBD1 matches at 7 bases. The ends lost 4 bases at V and 1 base at J; junction bases unmatched: 10. Germline V CDR1 and CDR2: SGHRS, YFSETQ. This CDR3 comprises 16 residues. The DNA of the CDR3 is TGCGCCAGCAGCATAGTTTCCGGGACAGCGAACACTGAAGCTTTCTTT. Residues: CASSIVSGTANTEAFF.

This clone has only a few counts. The J gene is TRBJ2-2, the V gene TRBV7-8; a possible D gene is TRBD2 (5 bases). The length of the CDR3 is 17 residues. Per the germline V gene, CDR1 is SGHVS and CDR2 is FQNEAQ. Trimming cost V 3 bases and J 0 bases, with 14 bases left between them. The CDR3 DNA follows: TGTGCCAGCAGCTTCCCGAGGCGAGCGGCGAACACCGGGGAGCTGTTTTTT. Its protein is CASSFPRRAANTGELFF.

The chain carries TRBV2 and TRBJ1-2; a possible D gene is TRBD1 (5 bases). Trimming shortened V by 4 bases and J by 3 bases, and 24 bases separated the two germline ends. Per the germline V gene, CDR1 is SNHLY and CDR2 is FYNNEI. The CDR3 runs 18 residues. CDR3 DNA sequence: TGTGCCAGCAGTGTTGCGGGATCGATGTGGGGGAACCACTATGGCTACACCTTC. It yields the protein CASSVAGSMWGNHYGYTF.

The chain couples TRBV12-3 or TRBV12-4 to TRBJ1-5; D is undetermined. Trimming left V 3 bases short and J 4 bases short, with 7 bases between. The CDR3 has 13 residues. The CDR3 is CASSFVSNQPQHF. As DNA, the CDR3 is TGTGCCAGCAGTTTCGTCTCGAATCAGCCCCAGCATTTT.

This chain uses TRBV27 with TRBJ2-7; D is uncertain. Germline CDR1 is MNHEY and CDR2 is SMNVEV (reference sequence). The CDR3 runs to 15 residues. V was clipped by 3 bases and J by 3 bases, with 15 bases between them. The CDR3 coding sequence is TGTGCCAGCAGTTTCGAGCTCGGCGGCCTCTACGAGCAGTACTTC. Encoded protein: CASSFELGGLYEQYF.

The gene calls are TRBV19 and TRBJ1-5; D is undetermined. CDR3 size: 15 residues. Trimming pared 5 bases from V and 2 bases from J, leaving 13 bases between. In germline, CDR1 is LNHDA, CDR2 SQIVND (reference sequence). CDR3 protein: CASSPAPFGNQPQHF. The CDR3 nucleotides are TGTGCCAGTAGTCCCGCGCCGTTTGGCAATCAGCCCCAGCATTTT.

The rearrangement uses TRBV19 and TRBJ1-5; D ambiguous. The CDR3 has 13 amino acids. Germline V gene lookup returns CDR1 LNHDA and CDR2 SQIVND (reference sequence). V dropped 5 bases and J dropped 2 bases, with 7 bases sitting between them. DNA of the CDR3: TGTGCCAGTAGTTTCCTTGGCAATCAGCCCCAGCATTTT. Amino acid sequence: CASSFLGNQPQHF.

The rearrangement joins TRBV11-2 to TRBJ2-1, with a tentative D call TRBD1 (6 bases). The germline CDR1 and CDR2 sequences are SGHAT and FQNNGV. V dropped 2 bases and J dropped 4 bases, with 6 bases sitting between them. The CDR3 is 13 residues long. CDR3 region: CASSLTGYNEQFF. Here the CDR3 DNA reads TGTGCCAGCAGCTTAACAGGGTACAATGAGCAGTTCTTC.